The source of this TCR beta chain is a study of blood T cells in healthy people across ages (dated by TCRdb to the mid-2010s). Study-level background: In model experiments, template switching captured about one uniquely barcoded TCR beta cDNA molecule for every two T cells. Donors were grouped into four age groups: young (average roughly 15 years), middle-aged (about 38), aged (over 55) and long-lived (less than 85). To track age-related changes in TCR beta repertoire diversity, the study relied on deep sequencing normalized with unique cDNA molecular identifiers. To avoid experimental bias, donors of different ages were spread randomly across the sequencing lanes. Using the same blood draw, the study looked at two additional independent replicas of 1 million unique cDNA reads for two donors, one aged 18 to 30 and the other aged 80 or older.

Here is what the overall study found, with its caveats: Since profiling was done on bulk unsorted PBMCs, naive and antigen-experienced compartments could not be conclusively compared. Because donor CMV infection status was unknown, age-related changes in expanded clonotypes were potentially confounded. As age increased, observed TCR beta diversity per million T cells dropped in a roughly linear way, and a significant reduction was already evident by age about 40. Estimates of total diversity based on one million sequenced T cells were considered lower bounds and underestimates. Compared with the aged group, the long-lived group had more naive CD4+ T cells, fewer expanded clones and increased TCR diversity, a pattern suggesting age selection. Observed TCR beta diversity correlated strongly with the percentage of naive T cells measured by flow cytometry.

The CDR3, from cysteine to phenylalanine, totals 14 residues. Only the CDR3 DNA stays, 42 bases, in frame from base 1. After removal of 7 bases from V and 5 bases from J, the junction retains 11 bases not matched to a gene. CDR1 and CDR2, per the germline V gene, are SQVTM and ANQGSEA. Library creation used 5' RACE. The listed sequencing device is Illumina HiSeq 2500. A second roughly 7 to 12 cycle PCR used a sample-barcoded 5' primer and a J-beta primer mix. A template-switch 5' adaptor carrying 12 random nucleotides introduced a unique molecular identifier onto each TCR beta cDNA molecule. Each sample yielded at least 2.5 million CDR3-containing paired-end reads. First-strand cDNA synthesis was performed from all RNA using the Mint cDNA synthesis kit, with priming by a TRBC-specific oligonucleotide. All cDNA was treated with uracil-DNA glycosylase and then went through a first 18-cycle PCR with the universal primers M1SS and BC2_uni_R. Per the original workflow: Each sample was normalized by randomly selecting 1 million high-quality reads, each carrying a distinct molecular identifier. Reads sharing molecular identifiers were discarded rather than binned into consensus sequences. MiTCR, set to a Q25 quality threshold and the strictest error-elimination algorithm, was used for CDR3 identification, clonotype clustering and error correction. A nonparametric unseen species model using Euler transformation provided a lower-bound estimate of total TCR beta diversity. TCRdb's own reprocessing of the public reads used fastp at Q25 and MiXCR and kept productive beta chains. Each record represents a unique CDR3 protein, reported with the most common genes and DNA among its rows. TCRdb, not the authors, supplied the V and J calls. The sample has 1.5 million to 2 million distinct CDR3 sequences on record, about 50% of them singletons. About 2.1% of the sample rests with the top ten.

Points on this clonotype: What antigen it recognizes has not been identified. Within one base of it there is no much larger clone, and no base qualities were kept.

The approximately 39 donors, aged about 6 to 100 years, were systemically healthy Caucasian individuals from Russia. Roughly 9.5 milliliters of peripheral blood were drawn from each donor into EDTA-treated Vacutainer tubes. Ficoll-Paque density-gradient centrifugation was used to isolate PBMCs, with at least 6.5 million obtained per sample. Trizol reagent was used to extract total RNA from PBMCs, with at least 5.5 micrograms per sample. For every donor, flow cytometry on a PBMC aliquot measured the percentage of naive CD45RAhigh/CD27high T cells. The sequence is built from TRBV29-1 and TRBJ2-5; the central 9 bases match TRBD2. Sample: blood. The TCR originated in a woman between 40 and 55 years old in good health. CDR3 sequence: CSAVAGGLRETQYF. The DNA is TGCAGCGCCGTGGCGGGGGGGCTTCGCGAGACCCAGTACTTC.